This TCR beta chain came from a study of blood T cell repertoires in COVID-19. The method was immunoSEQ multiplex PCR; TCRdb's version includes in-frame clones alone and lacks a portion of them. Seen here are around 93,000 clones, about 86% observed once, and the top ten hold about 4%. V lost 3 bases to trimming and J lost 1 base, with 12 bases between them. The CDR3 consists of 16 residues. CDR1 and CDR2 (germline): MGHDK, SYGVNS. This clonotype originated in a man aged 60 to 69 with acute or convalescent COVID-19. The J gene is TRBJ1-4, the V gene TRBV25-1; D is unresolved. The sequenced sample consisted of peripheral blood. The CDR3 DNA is TGTGCCAGCAGTGAGTTGTCGGGAGAAACTAATGAAAAACTGTTTTTT. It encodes CASSELSGETNEKLFF.